This T cell receptor (beta chain) was obtained from a study of T cell responses to AZD1222 COVID-19 vaccine. Study conclusions and caveats: Unmutated variant regions are reportedly the target of nearly half of TCRs that are spike-specific. Repertoires were sampled only after the peak T cell response.

V dropped 0 bases and J dropped 5 bases, with 15 bases sitting between them. Germline-derived CDR1 and CDR2 are SGDLS and YYNGEE. The CDR3 is 16 residues long. This clone was seen a handful of times. Antigen unknown. TCRdb's table, derived via immunoSEQ multiplex PCR, lists solely in-frame clones and lacks some. Among 84,000 or so clones listed, over 75% were seen once. V usage is TRBV9 and J usage is TRBJ1-3, with D perhaps TRBD1 (5 bases). The specimen was peripheral blood, collected on day 0 of MenACWY control vaccination. The TCR comes from an adult in good health. In nucleotides, the CDR3 is TGTGCCAGCAGCGTAGGAGACCAGGGCAAACGAAACACCATATATTTT. It is translated as CASSVGDQGKRNTIYF.